The clone carrying this TCR beta chain came up a few times. Its antigen is still unknown. The data originate from a study of T-cell reconstitution after alpha-beta-depleted transplantation in children. Study observations and caveats: When one year had passed after transplant, most T-cell counts and diversity came from newly produced T cells. Reports say that about two months after transplant, the alpha-beta T cells came out of several hundred graft clones that had expanded. Surviving thymic progenitors and recipient T cells were the source of high TCRbeta diversity at day 60 in some patients.

During its preparation, the TCRbeta library received unique molecular identifiers. Via MiXCR, TCRdb re-called the PCR reads, giving one row per CDR3 protein. The sample consists of some 130,000 distinct CDR3 sequences, about 9.6% of them appearing once. Germline CDR1 reads SGHRS; CDR2 reads YFSETQ. The length of the CDR3 is 15 residues. Trimming removed 3 bases from V and 4 bases from J; junction bases left unmatched: 5. This sequence originates from a girl in the first two years of life who had a stem cell transplant for combined immunodeficiency, so the T cells may come from the graft donor. V and J are TRBV5-1 and TRBJ2-1; 9 bases match TRBD1. Sequenced here: PBMCs, mostly from graft donor cells, sampled 180 days after TCRalphabeta/CD19-depleted stem cell transplant. CDR3 protein: CASSWDRVGYNEQFF. In nucleotides, the CDR3 is TGCGCCAGCAGCTGGGACAGGGTTGGATACAATGAGCAGTTCTTC.